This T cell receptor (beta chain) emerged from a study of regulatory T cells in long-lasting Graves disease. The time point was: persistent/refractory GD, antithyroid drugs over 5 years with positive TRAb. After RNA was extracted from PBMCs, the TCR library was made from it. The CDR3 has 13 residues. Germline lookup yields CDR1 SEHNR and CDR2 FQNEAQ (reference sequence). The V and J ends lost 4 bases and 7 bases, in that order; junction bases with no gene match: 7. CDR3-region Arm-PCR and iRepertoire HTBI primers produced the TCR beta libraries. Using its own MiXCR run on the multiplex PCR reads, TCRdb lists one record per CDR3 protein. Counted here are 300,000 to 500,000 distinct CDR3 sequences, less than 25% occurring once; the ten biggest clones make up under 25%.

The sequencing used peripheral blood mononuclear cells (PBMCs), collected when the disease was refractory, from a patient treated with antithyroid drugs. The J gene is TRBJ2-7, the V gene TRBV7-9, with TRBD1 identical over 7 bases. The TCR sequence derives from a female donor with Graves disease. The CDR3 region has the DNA TGTGCCAGCAGCTACGGACAGGTCATAGAGCAGTACTTC. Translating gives CASSYGQVIEQYF.